One sample yielded the 27 T cell receptor beta chains listed below, sequenced in a study of cytomegalovirus exposure and HLA in healthy donors. Vbeta (60) and Jbeta (13) primers were used in the PCR. Clones were sequenced by immunoSEQ multiplex PCR, and TCRdb holds only the in-frame ones, with some missing. This table has about 190,000 clones, approximately 86% appearing once. The sequenced sample consisted of PBMCs. The receptors stem from a woman between 25 and 40 years old in good health and CMV-seronegative.

About this clone: Other DNA sequences in this sample translate to the same CDR3. The J gene is TRBJ2-7, the V gene TRBV11-3, with D unresolved. Germline assignment: CDR1 SGHNT and CDR2 YENEEA. The CDR3 sequence is 11 residues long. V was cut by 6 bases and J by 3 bases, with 6 bases left in between. In nucleotides, the CDR3 is TGTGCCAGCAGTCTTAACTACGAGCAGTACTTC. It yields the protein CASSLNYEQYF.

The sample holds a few counts of this clone. The chain has TRBV14 and TRBJ2-2; 10 nucleotides agree with TRBD1. CDR3 length: 14 amino acids. Germline-derived CDR1 and CDR2 are SGHDN and FVKESK. V was clipped by 3 bases and J by 7 bases; unmatched bases: 2. The CDR3 sequence is CASSQDRGFGELFF. The CDR3 region has the DNA TGTGCCAGCAGCCAGGACAGGGGGTTCGGGGAGCTGTTTTTT.

This clone was seen a single time. J is TRBJ2-1 and V is TRBV5-1; D is perhaps TRBD1 (6 bases). Germline values: CDR1 SGHRS, CDR2 YFSETQ. The CDR3 contains 11 residues. V was trimmed by 2 bases and J by 9 bases, leaving 6 bases between them. The CDR3 DNA follows: TGCGCCAGCAGCTTCAGGGGTGAGCAGTTCTTC. Its translation is CASSFRGEQFF.

This chain connects TRBV6-1 to TRBJ1-4; 8 positions match TRBD1. Germline CDR1 reads MNHNS; CDR2 reads SASEGT. This CDR3 comprises 17 residues. J lost 2 bases, V lost 4 bases, and 9 bases had no gene match. CDR3 loop: CASSALPGGFTNEKLFF. CDR3 DNA: TGTGCCAGCAGTGCCCTTCCAGGGGGCTTTACTAATGAAAAACTGTTTTTT.

The chain couples TRBV7-3 to TRBJ2-7, with 9 bases lining up with TRBD1. V trimming: 4 bases; J trimming: 6 bases; junction bases outside the gene matches: 16. Germline V gene data show CDR1 as SGHTA and CDR2 as FQGTGA. The CDR3 covers 17 residues. The CDR3 region has the DNA TGTGCCAGCAGCTCGATGTTTTTTGGGACAGGGATTTGCGAGCAGTACTTC. Protein sequence: CASSSMFFGTGICEQYF.

This clone appeared a few times. This chain joins TRBV6-1 and TRBJ1-1, with D hard to call. In germline, CDR1 is MNHNS, CDR2 SASEGT. The CDR3 runs to 12 residues. V dropped 4 bases and J dropped 6 bases, with 9 bases sitting between them. Here the CDR3 reads CASSGAHPEAFF. The CDR3 DNA is TGTGCCAGCAGTGGGGCACACCCTGAAGCTTTCTTT.

The J gene is TRBJ2-3, the V gene TRBV19, with D maybe TRBD2 (6 bases). Trimming stripped 3 bases from V and 3 bases from J, with 16 bases between. Germline V lookup: CDR1 LNHDA, CDR2 SQIVND (reference sequence). The CDR3 is 16 amino acids. CDR3 in amino acids: CASSISEASDTDTQYF. The DNA of the CDR3 is TGTGCCAGTAGTATCTCCGAGGCTAGCGATACAGATACGCAGTATTTT.

This chain uses TRBV7-9 with TRBJ2-1; 9 bases agree with TRBD1. The V gene's germline CDR1 is SEHNR and CDR2 FQNEAQ (reference sequence). Trimming cost V 1 base and J 3 bases; bases outside gene matches: 10. The CDR3 is made up of 18 amino acids. CDR3 amino acids: CASSLGEGGTGYYNEQFF. The CDR3 nucleotides are TGTGCCAGCAGCTTAGGAGAAGGTGGGACAGGGTACTACAATGAGCAGTTCTTC.

The chain couples TRBV9 to TRBJ2-3, with D perhaps matching TRBD2 (5 bases). The CDR3 sequence is 15 residues long. Looked up from germline, CDR1 is SGDLS and CDR2 is YYNGEE. V lost 2 bases, J lost 2 bases, and 12 bases lay in between. The CDR3 region is CASSVRDYLTDTQYF. The CDR3 coding sequence is TGTGCCAGCAGCGTCCGAGACTACCTCACAGATACGCAGTATTTT. Based on the CDR3 plus reference TRBV9 and TRBJ2-3, the full variable domain is DSGVTQTPKHLITATGQRVTLRCSPRSGDLSVYWYQQSLDQGLQFLIQYYNGEERAKGNILERFSAQQFPDLHSELNLSSLELGDSALYFCASSVRDYLTDTQYFGPGTRLTVL.

Comments on this clone: An end of the junction differs from the germline gene, which may be a read error. V and J are TRBV7-9 and TRBJ1-4; D remains unclear. The CDR3 runs to 16 residues. The germline V gene encodes CDR1 SEHNR and CDR2 FQNEAQ (reference sequence). In DNA, the CDR3 is TGTTCCAGCAGCTTAGCGTCGCCAGCAACTAATGAAAAACTGTTTTTT. This encodes CSSSLASPATNEKLFF.

The V call is TRBV5-1, the J call TRBJ1-4, with D possibly matching TRBD1 (5 bases). CDR1 is SGHRS and CDR2 is YFSETQ in the germline V gene. This CDR3 comprises 15 residues. V lost 0 bases and J 8 bases, leaving 14 bases between the germline ends. The CDR3: CASSLEGPPLEKLFF. The DNA of the CDR3 is TGCGCCAGCAGCTTGGAGGGGCCGCCGTTGGAAAAACTGTTTTTT. Looking up the rest from reference TRBV5-1 and TRBJ1-4 gives the full variable domain: KAGVTQTPRYLIKTRGQQVTLSCSPISGHRSVSWYQQTPGQGLQFLFEYFSETQRNKGNFPGRFSGRQFSNSRSEMNVSTLELGDSALYLCASSLEGPPLEKLFFGSGTQLSVL.

CDR3 DNA sequence: TGCGCCAGCAGGGTTAGCGGGAGGAAAGGAGAGACCCAGTACTTC. Its protein is CASRVSGRKGETQYF. The chain uses TRBV5-1 and TRBJ2-5; 10 bases map to TRBD2. V lost 5 bases to trimming and J lost 4 bases; unmatched junction nucleotides: 8. This CDR3 has 15 amino acids. The germline V gene encodes CDR1 SGHRS and CDR2 YFSETQ. The full variable domain, in which reference TRBV5-1 and TRBJ2-5 provide the parts outside the CDR3, is KAGVTQTPRYLIKTRGQQVTLSCSPISGHRSVSWYQQTPGQGLQFLFEYFSETQRNKGNFPGRFSGRQFSNSRSEMNVSTLELGDSALYLCASRVSGRKGETQYFGPGTRLLVL.

The V call is TRBV7-9, the J call TRBJ2-7; a weak D match, TRBD2 (5 bases). Germline values: CDR1 SEHNR, CDR2 FQNEAQ (reference sequence). V dropped 3 bases and J dropped 2 bases, with 11 bases sitting between them. There are 14 residues in the CDR3. For the CDR3, the DNA is TGTGCCAGCAGCTTGTCCGGGGTGGCCTACGAGCAGTACTTC. Amino acids: CASSLSGVAYEQYF.

This rearrangement joins TRBV7-3 to TRBJ2-1; TRBD1 matches at 7 bases. Germline V gene sequence: CDR1 SGHTA, CDR2 FQGTGA. The CDR3 length is 15 residues. The V and J ends lost 2 bases and 10 bases, in that order; junction bases with no gene match: 11. The CDR3 protein is CASSLSHDRVDEQFF. CDR3 nucleotides: TGTGCCAGCAGCTTATCCCACGACAGGGTGGACGAGCAGTTCTTC.

The rearrangement joins TRBV18 to TRBJ2-7; D gene unclear. Germline CDR1 and CDR2: KGHSH and LQKENI. The CDR3 sequence is 14 residues long. Between the trimmed V and J ends, which lost 3 bases and 1 base, there was a span of 10 bases. CDR3 sequence (DNA): TGTGCCAGCTCACCCCCCAGTTTGTCCTACGAGCAGTACTTC. Translated, it gives CASSPPSLSYEQYF.

CDR3 sequence: CASSFTSVFSYNEQFF. For the CDR3, the DNA is TGTGCCAGCAGCTTTACTAGCGTATTCTCCTACAATGAGCAGTTCTTC. V usage is TRBV9 and J usage is TRBJ2-1; 7 nucleotides line up with TRBD2. The ends lost 4 bases at V and 0 bases at J; junction bases unmatched: 7. This CDR3 contains 16 residues. CDR1 is SGDLS, CDR2 YYNGEE, per germline.

This chain uses TRBV2 with TRBJ2-1; the match to TRBD1 covers 9 bases. From germline, CDR1 is SNHLY and CDR2 FYNNEI. The CDR3 loop spans 16 amino acids. Trimming at V came to 3 bases and at J to 8 bases, leaving 11 bases not matched to a gene. Here the CDR3 DNA reads TGTGCCAGCAGTGACGGGACAGGGATTTCACGGGATGAGCAGTTCTTC. The encoded protein is CASSDGTGISRDEQFF.

The CDR3 DNA reads TGTGCCACCAGCGAGGCGCGCGTAGCGGCGGTCCAAGAGACCCAGTACTTC. Its translation: CATSEARVAAVQETQYF. This rearrangement joins TRBV15 to TRBJ2-5, with D tentatively TRBD2 (6 bases). From germline, CDR1 is LNHNV and CDR2 YYDKDF (reference sequence). This CDR3 has 17 residues. V gave up 5 bases and J gave up 1 base, with 20 bases separating them.

The chain employs TRBV28 and TRBJ2-4; 8 bases fit TRBD1. The germline V gene encodes CDR1 MDHEN and CDR2 SYDVKM. The CDR3 has 16 residues. V lost 3 bases, J lost 0 bases, and 4 bases stayed unmatched. The CDR3 spells CASSFAGGLAKNIQYF. DNA for the CDR3: TGTGCCAGCAGTTTCGCAGGGGGCTTAGCCAAAAACATTCAGTACTTC.

V is TRBV11-2 and J is TRBJ2-1; D call uncertain. From germline, CDR1 is SGHAT and CDR2 FQNNGV. V was shortened by 4 bases and J by 6 bases, with 7 bases between the two germline ends. CDR3 length: 12 residues. The chain's CDR3 is CASSSRLNEQFF. The CDR3, as DNA: TGTGCCAGCAGCTCCCGACTCAATGAGCAGTTCTTC.

V and J are TRBV6-5 and TRBJ2-3; D perhaps matches TRBD1 (6 bases). The germline gives CDR1 MNHEY, CDR2 SVGAGI. The CDR3 contains 15 residues. Trimming cost V 8 bases and J 2 bases, with 17 bases left between them. CDR3 protein: CASQIGQHLTDTQYF. The CDR3 DNA reads as TGTGCCAGCCAAATCGGACAGCATCTCACAGATACGCAGTATTTT.

Comment on this clone: The same CDR3 is also encoded by other DNA sequences in this sample. J is TRBJ1-1 and V is TRBV29-1; D gene ambiguous. V lost 4 bases and J lost 0, with 9 bases in between. The length of the CDR3 is 13 residues. Germline loops: CDR1 SQVTM, CDR2 ANQGSEA. The CDR3 nucleotides read TGCAGCGTTGTGGGCCGGCTGAACACTGAAGCTTTCTTT. This encodes CSVVGRLNTEAFF.

This chain connects TRBV19 to TRBJ1-3, with D tentatively TRBD1 (6 bases). Germline V gives CDR1 LNHDA, CDR2 SQIVND (reference sequence). V was cut by 2 bases and J by 1 base, with 21 bases left in between. The CDR3 consists of 19 residues. The CDR3 loop reads CASSISRGLYGVSGNTIYF. CDR3 coding DNA: TGTGCCAGTAGTATATCCAGGGGTTTGTATGGGGTTTCTGGAAACACCATATATTTT.

V is TRBV15 and J is TRBJ2-3, with D possibly being TRBD1 (5 bases). CDR3 length: 15 residues. The V gene lost 5 bases and the J gene lost 0 bases, with 12 bases spanning the gap. Germline V gives CDR1 LNHNV, CDR2 YYDKDF (reference sequence). The CDR3 coding sequence is TGTGCCACCAGCGACCGGACATTTAGCACAGATACGCAGTATTTT. Translation: CATSDRTFSTDTQYF.

CDR3 region: CATSRLSSYNEQFF. The DNA for the CDR3 is TGTGCCACCAGCAGACTTAGCTCCTACAATGAGCAGTTCTTC. The chain uses TRBV15 and TRBJ2-1; no firm D call. The CDR3 contains 14 residues. The germline V and J ends were trimmed by 2 bases and 0 bases, with 5 bases remaining between them. Germline V gives CDR1 LNHNV, CDR2 YYDKDF (reference sequence).

The J gene is TRBJ1-1, the V gene TRBV12-2; the D call of TRBD1 is as the table states it, not checked on the DNA. TRBV12-2 is a pseudogene locus. CDR3 size: 16 residues. The CDR3: CASRSNPTDSNTEAFF. In DNA form, the CDR3 reads TGTGCAAGTCGCTCAAACCCGACAGACTCGAACACTGAAGCTTTCTTT.

This clone has more than one count but fewer than ten. This chain links TRBV15 with TRBJ2-5; TRBD2 is a possible D gene (6 bases). V was clipped by 2 bases and J by 2 bases, with 12 bases between them. There are 15 residues in the CDR3. Germline V gene sequence: CDR1 LNHNV, CDR2 YYDKDF (reference sequence). CDR3 residues: CATSRLLAEQETQYF. DNA for the CDR3: TGTGCCACCAGCAGATTACTAGCCGAACAAGAGACCCAGTACTTC.